The 7 T cell receptor beta chains given below trace back to one sample, sequenced in a study of T cell responses to AZD1222 COVID-19 vaccine (dated by TCRdb to the early 2020s). The sample's time point label is to be understood as: about 28 days (+/-7) after the second vaccine dose. Library creation used the immunoSEQ multiplex PCR assay. In its TCRdb copy, this immuneACCESS table keeps in-frame sequences only and misses some clones. Where compared with another copy, unresolved V genes explain less than half of these, and the others have no known cause. This sample comprises about 17,000 clones, 80% of them detected only once. Of the sample, 12% to 15% is held by the ten largest clones. The specimen comprised peripheral blood, sampled 28 days after the second AZD1222 dose. The receptors come from an adult who received the AZD1222 COVID-19 vaccine.

The chain couples TRBV7-2 to TRBJ1-2; D gene ambiguous. This CDR3 has 13 amino acids. Between the trimmed V and J ends, which lost 0 bases and 4 bases, there was a span of 6 bases. Germline lookup yields CDR1 SGHTA and CDR2 FQGNSA. This CDR3 reads CASSLARGYGYTF. In DNA, the CDR3 is TGTGCCAGCAGCTTAGCGCGTGGCTATGGCTACACCTTC.

The chain couples TRBV4-1 to TRBJ2-7; TRBD1 aligns across 11 bases. The CDR3 contains 16 residues. J gave up 5 bases and V 1 base, and 7 bases lay outside the gene matches. CDR1 MGHRA and CDR2 YSYEKL come from the germline V gene. CDR3 coding DNA: TGCGCCAGCAGCCAAGTTCCGGGACAGGGGGTCCACGAGCAGTACTTC. Translation gives CASSQVPGQGVHEQYF.

This clone was seen more than once but under ten times. The V call is TRBV29-1, the J call TRBJ1-2, with a weak D call TRBD1 (6 bases). This CDR3 is 11 amino acids long. Germline lookup yields CDR1 SQVTM and CDR2 ANQGSEA. Trimming cost V 7 bases and J 3 bases, with 9 bases left between them. The CDR3 nucleotides read TGCAGCGCCTGGACAGACTATGGCTACACCTTC. It encodes CSAWTDYGYTF.

This clone was counted only a few times. The chain is built from TRBV6-2 or TRBV6-3 and TRBJ2-1, with D hard to call. The CDR3 has 12 residues. Germline V gene sequence: CDR1 MNHEY, CDR2 SVGEGT. V was cut by 1 base and J by 10 bases, with 8 bases left in between. The CDR3 spells CASSYLGNEQFF. For the CDR3, the DNA is TGTGCCAGCAGTTACTTGGGGAACGAGCAGTTCTTC.

A word on this clone: An end of the junction does not agree with germline; a read error may underlie this. The V call is TRBV9, the J call TRBJ1-1; the D is unclear. CDR1 is SGDLS and CDR2 is YYNGEE in the germline V gene. The CDR3 consists of 10 residues. The CDR3: CASSVLRDLF. The CDR3 DNA follows: TGTGCCAGCAGCGTTCTACGGGATCTCTTT. The variable domain in full, with the rest retrieved from reference TRBV9 and TRBJ1-1, is DSGVTQTPKHLITATGQRVTLRCSPRSGDLSVYWYQQSLDQGLQFLIQYYNGEERAKGNILERFSAQQFPDLHSELNLSSLELGDSALYFCASSVLRDLFGQGTRLTVV.

This clone has only one observation. V and J are TRBV15 and TRBJ2-5; TRBD1 is a possible D gene (5 bases). CDR1 and CDR2 from the germline V gene are LNHNV and YYDKDF (reference sequence). V dropped 2 bases and J dropped 3 bases, with 7 bases sitting between them. This CDR3 is 13 amino acids long. CDR3 nucleotide sequence: TGTGCCACCAGCAGAACGACAGAAGAGACCCAGTACTTC. It translates to CATSRTTEETQYF.

The gene calls are TRBV5-6 and TRBJ2-7; D remains unclear. CDR3 size: 15 residues. V lost 0 bases to trimming and J lost 4 bases, with 14 bases between them. CDR1 SGHDT and CDR2 YYEEEE come from the germline V gene. The DNA for the CDR3 is TGTGCCAGCAGCTTGGACCGAGCTCCTAGGTACGAGCAGTACTTC. Amino acid sequence: CASSLDRAPRYEQYF.